This T cell receptor beta chain originates from a study of T-cell reconstitution after alpha-beta-depleted transplantation in children. General observations from the study: Hyperexpanded clones declined; after one year, newly produced T cells mostly supplied diversity. Some patients' high day-60 TCRbeta diversity was traced to surviving recipient T cells and thymic progenitors. It was reported that alpha-beta T cells came from several hundred expanded graft clones (about two months after transplant).

Unique molecular identifiers were used to barcode this TCRbeta library. Each CDR3 protein is one row after TCRdb ran MiXCR on the PCR reads. The sample contains 780,000 or so distinct CDR3 sequences, around 15% of which appear only once. This clonotype was recorded a few times. Antigen specificity is unknown. The material sequenced was PBMCs, mostly from graft donor cells, taken 360 days after TCRalphabeta/CD19-depleted stem cell transplant. The TCR was taken from a male patient younger than 18 who had a stem cell transplant for acute lymphoblastic leukemia, so the T cells may come from the graft donor.

CDR3 nucleotides: TGTGCCAGCAGCTTACAACTAGCGGAAACCGGGGAGCTGTTTTTT. Its translation: CASSLQLAETGELFF. The V and J genes are TRBV11-2 and TRBJ2-2; 8 nucleotides line up with TRBD2. Per the germline V gene, CDR1 is SGHAT and CDR2 is FQNNGV. After removal of 2 bases from V and 5 bases from J, the junction contained 4 bases not matched to a gene. The CDR3 has 15 residues.